This record covers a single T cell receptor (beta chain). This sample is part of a study of blood T cell repertoires in COVID-19. Study-wide context: Both acute and convalescent COVID-19 samples were obtained from the United States, Italy and Spain. PBMCs, B-cell-depleted T cells, or T cells provided the cDNA or gDNA that made up the material.

Authors' analysis steps: By means of reference gene primer amplification, nucleated cell counts were estimated. Method: immunoSEQ multiplex PCR; TCRdb's copy keeps in-frame clones and lacks some. V, J and clone size are taken as reported in that table, and D and trimming were inferred from the DNA itself. This table has about 37,000 clones, under 90% appearing once. J lost 4 bases, V lost 3 bases, and 3 bases had no gene match. CDR1 and CDR2 from the germline V gene are MNHEY and SMNVEV (reference sequence). This CDR3 comprises 15 residues. The receptor's source is a human donor in a cohort sampled during active COVID-19. The rearrangement links TRBV27 to TRBJ1-5; 10 bases map to TRBD1. The material sequenced was peripheral blood. The CDR3 nucleotides are TGTGCCAGCAGTTTCGTGGGACAGGGGAATCAGCCCCAGCATTTT. This translates into CASSFVGQGNQPQHF.